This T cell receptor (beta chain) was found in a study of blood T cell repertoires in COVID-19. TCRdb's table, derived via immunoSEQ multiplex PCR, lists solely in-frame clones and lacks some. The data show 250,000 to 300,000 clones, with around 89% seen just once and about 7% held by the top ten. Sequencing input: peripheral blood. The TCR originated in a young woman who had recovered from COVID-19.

CDR3 loop: CASIPGRSYNSPLHF. Here the CDR3 DNA reads TGTGCCAGCATCCCGGGGAGGTCCTATAATTCACCCCTCCACTTT. The genes are TRBV28 and TRBJ1-6; D is ambiguous. This CDR3 contains 15 residues. The V gene lost 7 bases and the J gene lost 1 base, with 11 bases spanning the gap. The germline CDR1 and CDR2 sequences are MDHEN and SYDVKM.